Given below is one T cell receptor beta chain in context. Sequencing used immunoSEQ multiplex PCR; TCRdb keeps in-frame clones, though not all of them. The repertoire consists of about 80,000 clones, with approximately 76% occurring once and the leading ten covering 16%. This sample was taken from a study of blood T cell repertoires in COVID-19. Overall study context: There were acute and convalescent COVID-19 samples, and they came from the United States, Italy and Spain.

CDR3 length: 13 residues. CDR1 SNHLY and CDR2 FYNNEI come from the germline V gene. V gave up 5 bases and J gave up 9 bases, with 14 bases separating them. This chain connects TRBV2 to TRBJ2-1; perhaps TRBD1 as D (6 bases). Material: peripheral blood. The receptor was derived from a man aged 65-85 years with active or convalescent COVID-19. Written as DNA, the CDR3 is TGTGCCAGCAGTCCCCGGACAGAGGGTGAGCAGTTCTTC. Its translation is CASSPRTEGEQFF.